The 22 T cell receptor beta chains given below trace back to one sample, sequenced in a study of OX40 agonist ivuxolimab in advanced cancers. Measured with immunoSEQ multiplex PCR; TCRdb has only the in-frame clones, and not every one. The repertoire holds approximately 94,000 clones, with about 88% as singletons. The specimen comprised CD4+ or CD8+ T cells sorted from blood, sampled in a trial of the OX40 agonist ivuxolimab. The receptors originated from an adult with an advanced solid tumor such as melanoma, head and neck, liver or kidney cancer.

The chain uses TRBV4-2 and TRBJ2-3, with D possibly TRBD1 on 6 matching bases. The CDR3 is 17 amino acids. Deletions cut 0 bases from V and 4 bases from J, with 17 bases between. Per germline, CDR1 LGHNA and CDR2 YNFKEQ. CDR3: CASSQDLIGGTPDTQYF. In DNA form, the CDR3 reads TGTGCCAGCAGCCAAGATCTTATAGGGGGTACCCCAGATACGCAGTATTTT.

This chain connects TRBV6-5 to TRBJ1-2; a weak D match, TRBD1 (5 bases). CDR1 is MNHEY and CDR2 is SVGAGI in the germline V gene. Trimming took off 10 bases at V and 4 bases at J, with 16 bases between the two ends. The CDR3 loop spans 13 amino acids. In DNA form, the CDR3 reads TGTGCCACTCGGGACTCTAGGAGCTATGGCTACACCTTC. It translates to CATRDSRSYGYTF.

As DNA, the CDR3 is TGTGCCAGCATGGAGGGAGGTCGATACGAGCAGTACTTC. It translates to CASMEGGRYEQYF. The V gene is TRBV28, the J gene TRBJ2-7, with D possibly TRBD2 on 6 matching bases. V shed 7 bases and J shed 4 bases, with 14 bases lying between them. The CDR3 consists of 13 residues. Germline CDR1 is MDHEN and CDR2 is SYDVKM.

This chain joins TRBV7-8 and TRBJ1-5, with 8 bases matching TRBD1. The germline V gene encodes CDR1 SGHVS and CDR2 FQNEAQ. V gave up 2 bases and J gave up 5 bases; unmatched junction bases: 5. The CDR3 has 15 amino acids. As DNA, the CDR3 is TGTGCCAGCAGCTTAAGGACAGGGAGCGATCAGCCCCAGCATTTT. It yields the protein CASSLRTGSDQPQHF. The full variable domain, its missing parts supplied by reference TRBV7-8 and TRBJ1-5, is GAGVSQSPRYKVAKRGQDVALRCDPISGHVSLFWYQQALGQGPEFLTYFQNEAQLDKSGLPSDRFFAERPEGSVSTLKIQRTQQEDSAVYLCASSLRTGSDQPQHFGDGTRLSIL.

The chain is built from TRBV7-8 and TRBJ1-5; no reliable D call. This CDR3 contains 15 residues. Between the trimmed V and J ends, which lost 1 base and 4 bases, there was a span of 11 bases. The germline CDR1 and CDR2 sequences are SGHVS and FQNEAQ. The CDR3 coding sequence is TGTGCCAGCAGCTTAGGACCAACTCCAAATCAGCCCCAGCATTTT. This encodes CASSLGPTPNQPQHF.

The CDR3: CASSVAGLAGPSSYNEQFF. The DNA of the CDR3 is TGTGCCAGCAGCGTAGCTGGACTAGCGGGGCCCAGCTCCTACAATGAGCAGTTCTTC. The chain joins TRBV9 to TRBJ2-1, with 12 bases identical to TRBD2. Trimming cost V 0 bases and J 0 bases; bases outside gene matches: 7. In germline, CDR1 is SGDLS, CDR2 YYNGEE. There are 19 residues in the CDR3.

For this clone: One junction end does not reproduce the germline sequence, and a read error may be involved. CDR3 nucleotide sequence: TGCGCCAGCAGCTCGACGGGATGGAACGCTGAAGCTTTCTTT. Its protein product is CASSSTGWNAEAFF. This rearrangement joins TRBV5-1 to TRBJ1-1; D uncertain. CDR1 SGHRS and CDR2 YFSETQ come from the germline V gene. The CDR3 runs to 14 residues.

Only one count was recorded for this clone. The gene calls are TRBV23-1 and TRBJ1-5, with D possibly being TRBD1 (5 bases). TRBV23-1 carries the ORF label, with uncertain function. V lost 8 bases to trimming and J lost 0 bases, with 20 bases between them. CDR3 length equals 17 residues. This chain's CDR3 is CASGPNRDEDSNQPQHF. In DNA form, the CDR3 reads TGCGCCAGCGGACCTAACCGGGACGAAGATAGCAATCAGCCCCAGCATTTT.

The V call is TRBV19, the J call TRBJ2-5; D is possibly TRBD1 (5 bases). With 7 bases removed from V and 5 bases from J, the gap between germline ends came to 17 bases. This CDR3 is 14 amino acids long. In germline, CDR1 is LNHDA, CDR2 SQIVND (reference sequence). The CDR3 loop is CASNQGVGRETQYF. The CDR3 nucleotides read TGTGCCAGTAACCAGGGTGTTGGTAGGGAGACCCAGTACTTC.

This clone was found once. The chain joins TRBV6-1 to TRBJ2-6; 9 nucleotides align to TRBD1. The germline V gene encodes CDR1 MNHNS and CDR2 SASEGT. V lost 4 bases to trimming and J lost 2 bases; unmatched junction nucleotides: 6. This CDR3 has 17 residues. CDR3: CASSGQGVTAGANVLTF. Here the CDR3 DNA reads TGTGCCAGCAGTGGACAGGGGGTCACGGCTGGGGCCAACGTCCTGACTTTC.

This clone has just one count. The gene calls are TRBV10-2 and TRBJ2-6, with TRBD2 matching over 9 bases. In germline, CDR1 is WSHSY, CDR2 SAAADI. This CDR3 is built from 17 residues. The ends lost 2 bases at V and 4 bases at J; junction bases unmatched: 6. The CDR3 loop reads CASSEMAGGPGANVLTF. CDR3 in DNA: TGCGCCAGCAGTGAGATGGCGGGGGGGCCAGGGGCCAACGTCCTGACTTTC.

The chain's CDR3 is CASSFRGGKGSYEQYF. DNA for the CDR3: TGTGCCAGCAGCTTCCGGGGTGGAAAGGGCTCCTACGAGCAGTACTTC. The chain recombines TRBV5-6 with TRBJ2-7; maybe TRBD2 (5 bases). Per the germline V gene, CDR1 is SGHDT and CDR2 is YYEEEE. CDR3 length: 16 amino acids. V lost 2 bases and J lost 0, with 15 bases in between.

The chain combines TRBV5-1 with TRBJ2-1; 8 bases align to TRBD2. Germline V gives CDR1 SGHRS, CDR2 YFSETQ. V gave up 6 bases and J gave up 7 bases; unmatched junction bases: 9. This CDR3 has 14 residues. CDR3 sequence (DNA): TGCGCCAGCACCTCAGCGGGGGCCCTTAATGAGCAGTTCTTC. Protein sequence: CASTSAGALNEQFF.

The chain is built from TRBV19 and TRBJ2-2; TRBD1 might be the D (6 bases). CDR1 and CDR2 from the germline V gene are LNHDA and SQIVND (reference sequence). Trimming took 8 bases from V and 1 from J, leaving 11 bases between them. This CDR3 has 14 amino acids. The CDR3 DNA reads as TGTGCCAGTTTGCAAGGGGGGAACACCGGGGAGCTGTTTTTT. This translates into CASLQGGNTGELFF. Looking up the rest from reference TRBV19 and TRBJ2-2 gives the full variable domain: DGGITQSPKYLFRKEGQNVTLSCEQNLNHDAMYWYRQDPGQGLRLIYYSQIVNDFQKGDIAEGYSVSREKKESFPLTVTSAQKNPTAFYLCASLQGGNTGELFFGEGSRLTVL.

This clone was seen a handful of times. V gene TRBV7-3 combines with J gene TRBJ1-1; D gene unclear. Trimming removed 1 base at V and 6 bases at J, with 9 bases between. CDR1 is SGHTA, CDR2 FQGTGA, per germline. The CDR3 contains 13 residues. The CDR3 sequence is CASSLMPSSEAFF. The CDR3 DNA sequence: TGTGCCAGCAGCTTAATGCCCAGTTCTGAAGCTTTCTTT.

This chain uses TRBV19 with TRBJ1-2; possibly TRBD1 for D (6 bases). The CDR3 is 12 residues long. The germline gives CDR1 LNHDA, CDR2 SQIVND (reference sequence). V lost 6 bases and J lost 4, with 9 bases in between. CDR3 loop: CASRMDSYGYTF. For the CDR3, the DNA is TGTGCCAGTAGGATGGACAGCTATGGCTACACCTTC.

In its sample, this clone was seen once. The V gene is TRBV7-2, the J gene TRBJ1-1, with D hard to call. Trimming removed 1 base at V and 5 bases at J, with 8 bases between. This CDR3 comprises 13 residues. Germline-derived CDR1 and CDR2 are SGHTA and FQGNSA. CDR3 nucleotides: TGTGCCAGCAGCTTAGACGGCCCGACTGAAGCTTTCTTT. Amino acid sequence: CASSLDGPTEAFF.

The rearrangement links TRBV6-1 to TRBJ1-2, with D perhaps TRBD1 (5 bases). Germline CDR1 MNHNS, CDR2 SASEGT. V was cut by 0 bases and J by 4 bases, with 9 bases left in between. This CDR3 contains 14 residues. The CDR3 DNA follows: TGTGCCAGCAGTGAAGCCGGTACAGGCTATGGCTACACCTTC. As protein: CASSEAGTGYGYTF.

The genes are TRBV9 and TRBJ1-3; D might be TRBD1 (5 bases). V lost 0 bases and J lost 6, with 16 bases in between. CDR1 and CDR2 (germline): SGDLS, YYNGEE. The CDR3 sequence is 16 residues long. DNA of the CDR3: TGTGCCAGCAGCGTAGTAGGGGACCCCATCGAAAACACCATATATTTT. Its translation is CASSVVGDPIENTIYF.

The chain has TRBV14 and TRBJ2-2; the D call may be TRBD1 or TRBD2 (5 bases each). The CDR3 runs 14 residues. Germline V gives CDR1 SGHDN, CDR2 FVKESK. With 4 bases removed from V and 5 bases from J, the gap between germline ends came to 11 bases. DNA of the CDR3: TGTGCCAGCAGCCCGGGACCGGTGACCGGGGAGCTGTTTTTT. This codes for CASSPGPVTGELFF.

This clone was seen only once. The CDR3 sequence: CAAGQGFDNEQFF. The CDR3 DNA is TGTGCCGCGGGACAGGGTTTCGACAATGAGCAGTTCTTC. This chain joins TRBV30 and TRBJ2-1; 9 nucleotides align to TRBD1. The CDR3 has 13 amino acids. Unmatched junction bases numbered 7, after V lost 8 bases and J lost 5 bases. Germline CDR1 and CDR2: GTSNPN and SVGIG (reference sequence).

This chain connects TRBV6-1 to TRBJ2-4; a possible D gene is TRBD1 (5 bases). V was pared by 5 bases and J by 4 bases, with 9 bases between. The germline V gene has CDR1 MNHNS and CDR2 SASEGT. The CDR3 has 13 amino acids. The CDR3 sequence is CASSQDRKNIQYF. CDR3 bases: TGTGCCAGCAGTCAAGACAGAAAAAACATTCAGTACTTC.